Each of the 5 T cell receptor beta chains below was sequenced from the same sample in a study of CD8 T cells in Susac syndrome. Reverse transcription of about 0.5 to 1 ug RNA used random hexamers. One entry per CDR3 protein results from TCRdb running MiXCR on the immunoSEQ multiplex PCR reads. The sample has 150,000 to 200,000 distinct CDR3 sequences; 95% are singletons. What was sequenced was CD8+ T cells from PBMCs. The receptors come from a human donor with Susac syndrome.

CDR3 region: CASSSTGQGRGYTF. CDR3 sequence (DNA): TGTGCCAGCAGCTCCACCGGACAGGGCCGAGGCTACACCTTC. The V call is TRBV13, the J call TRBJ1-2; the match to TRBD1 covers 8 bases. The junction had 9 bases not matched to a gene; V was cut back by 4 bases and J by 8 bases. Germline V lookup: CDR1 PRHDT, CDR2 FYEKMQ (reference sequence). The CDR3 length is 14 residues.

The chain has TRBV20-1 and TRBJ1-5, with D hard to call. In germline, CDR1 is DFQATT, CDR2 SNEGSKA (reference sequence). The V end lost 6 bases, the J end lost 6 bases, and 15 bases lay between the germline ends. This CDR3 spans 13 amino acids. DNA of the CDR3: TGCAGTGCCATAGACCGGGGTTTTCAGCCCCAGCATTTT. Translated, it gives CSAIDRGFQPQHF.

CDR3 protein: CASNDYGSYNEQFF. As DNA, the CDR3 is TGTGCCAGCAATGACTATGGCTCCTACAATGAGCAGTTCTTC. V is TRBV6-2 or TRBV6-3 and J is TRBJ2-1; D perhaps matches TRBD2 (5 bases). The V end lost 7 bases, the J end lost 0 bases, and 10 bases lay between the germline ends. Germline V CDR1 and CDR2: MNHEY, SVGEGT. CDR3 size: 14 residues.

The J gene is TRBJ2-2, the V gene TRBV4-2; 7 nucleotides match TRBD1. Germline V gives CDR1 LGHNA, CDR2 YNFKEQ. CDR3 length: 16 residues. The J segment lost 5 bases and the V segment lost 0 bases, leaving 6 bases of the junction unmatched. The CDR3 bases are TGTGCCAGCAGCCAAGATACAGGGGAGAGAACCGGGGAGCTGTTTTTT. It translates to CASSQDTGERTGELFF.

This clonotype was seen a single time. This chain connects TRBV10-2 to TRBJ2-7; D remains ambiguous. The CDR3 runs to 14 residues. V lost 2 bases and J lost 0, with 8 bases in between. Germline V CDR1 and CDR2: WSHSY, SAAADI. CDR3 residues: CASSEAGSSYEQYF. The CDR3, as DNA: TGCGCCAGCAGTGAGGCCGGAAGCTCCTACGAGCAGTACTTC.